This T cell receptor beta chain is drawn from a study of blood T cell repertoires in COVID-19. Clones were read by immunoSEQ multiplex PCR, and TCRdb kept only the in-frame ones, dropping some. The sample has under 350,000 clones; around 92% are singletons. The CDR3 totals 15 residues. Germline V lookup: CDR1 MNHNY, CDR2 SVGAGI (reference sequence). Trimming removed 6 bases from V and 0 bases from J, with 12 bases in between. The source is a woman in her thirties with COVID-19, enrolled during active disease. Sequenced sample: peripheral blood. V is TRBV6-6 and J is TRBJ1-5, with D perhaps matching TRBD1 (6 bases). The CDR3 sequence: CASRKQGDSNQPQHF. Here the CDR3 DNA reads TGTGCCAGCAGAAAACAGGGTGATAGCAATCAGCCCCAGCATTTT.